A single sample is the source of the 23 T cell receptor beta chains below, sequenced in a study of shared clonotypes between healthy human individuals. CD8 cells classed as naive were CD45RO-negative and positively selected for CCR7, excluding terminally differentiated effector memory CD45RA+ cells. Data came from immunoSEQ multiplex PCR; TCRdb stores just in-frame clones and leaves some out. The data contain roughly 1,800,000 clones, about 95% of them singletons. The specimen was naive CD8+ T cells sorted from blood. Every receptor here comes from a man between 18 and 35 years old in good health.

The chain recombines TRBV13 with TRBJ2-3; 7 bases agree with TRBD2. The V and J ends lost 4 bases and 2 bases, in that order; junction bases with no gene match: 6. From germline, CDR1 is PRHDT and CDR2 FYEKMQ (reference sequence). CDR3 length: 15 amino acids. CDR3 sequence reads: CASSSWTSLTDTQYF. DNA for the CDR3: TGTGCCAGCAGCTCGTGGACTAGTCTCACAGATACGCAGTATTTT. The full variable domain, completed using reference TRBV13 and TRBJ2-3, is AAGVIQSPRHLIKEKRETATLKCYPIPRHDTVYWYQQGPGQDPQFLISFYEKMQSDKGSIPDRFSAQQFSDYHSELNMSSLELGDSALYFCASSSWTSLTDTQYFGPGTRLTVL.

V usage is TRBV7-9 and J usage is TRBJ2-7; D perhaps matches TRBD1 (6 bases). Between the trimmed V and J ends, which lost 5 bases and 2 bases, there was a span of 16 bases. The germline V gene has CDR1 SEHNR and CDR2 FQNEAQ (reference sequence). This CDR3 spans 15 amino acids. The CDR3 here is CASSETGPNPYEQYF. The CDR3 DNA is TGTGCCAGCAGCGAAACAGGGCCTAATCCCTACGAGCAGTACTTC. The full variable domain, completed using reference TRBV7-9 and TRBJ2-7, is DTGVSQNPRHKITKRGQNVTFRCDPISEHNRLYWYRQTLGQGPEFLTYFQNEAQLEKSRLLSDRFSAERPKGSFSTLEIQRTEQGDSAMYLCASSETGPNPYEQYFGPGTRLTVT.

The rearrangement uses TRBV5-1 and TRBJ2-7; 11 nucleotides line up with TRBD2. J was trimmed by 5 bases and V by 4 bases; bases with no gene match: 8. There are 15 residues in the CDR3. Looked up from germline, CDR1 is SGHRS and CDR2 is YFSETQ. The CDR3 loop is CASSPRLAGTDEQYF. CDR3 nucleotides: TGCGCCAGCAGCCCGAGACTAGCGGGAACCGACGAGCAGTACTTC.

A word on this clone: One junction end disagrees with the germline gene, perhaps due to a read error. This rearrangement joins TRBV7-9 to TRBJ2-7, with TRBD2 matching over 11 bases. Germline V lookup: CDR1 SEHNR, CDR2 FQNEAQ (reference sequence). The CDR3 has 15 residues. The CDR3 sequence is CASSLGSVAGGGLHF. CDR3 coding DNA: TGTGCCAGCAGCTTAGGCTCTGTAGCGGGAGGGGGTCTGCACTTC. The variable domain in full, with the rest retrieved from reference TRBV7-9 and TRBJ2-7, is DTGVSQNPRHKITKRGQNVTFRCDPISEHNRLYWYRQTLGQGPEFLTYFQNEAQLEKSRLLSDRFSAERPKGSFSTLEIQRTEQGDSAMYLCASSLGSVAGGGLHFGPGTRLTVT.

This sequence joins TRBV5-6 and TRBJ2-1, with D perhaps TRBD2 (5 bases). CDR3 length equals 12 residues. The V gene's germline CDR1 is SGHDT and CDR2 YYEEEE. Trimming took 4 bases from V and 4 from J, leaving 6 bases between them. CDR3 in DNA: TGTGCCAGCAGCGTAGCGTACAATGAGCAGTTCTTC. Amino acids: CASSVAYNEQFF.

The rearrangement links TRBV28 to TRBJ2-3; D is unclear. Trimming shortened V by 2 bases and J by 2 bases, and 5 bases separated the two germline ends. Germline V gives CDR1 MDHEN, CDR2 SYDVKM. The CDR3 covers 13 residues. The CDR3: CASSLLLTDTQYF. CDR3 nucleotides: TGTGCCAGCAGTTTACTGCTCACAGATACGCAGTATTTT.

Notes on this clone: The sample contains more than one DNA sequence encoding this CDR3. The chain carries TRBV7-2 and TRBJ1-1; maybe TRBD1 (5 bases). CDR3 size: 15 residues. Per germline, CDR1 SGHTA and CDR2 FQGNSA. V was clipped by 1 base and J by 1 base, with 10 bases between them. The CDR3 protein is CASSLGQGPNTEAFF. CDR3 nucleotide sequence: TGTGCCAGCAGCTTAGGGCAGGGTCCGAACACTGAAGCTTTCTTT.

The chain recombines TRBV15 with TRBJ2-3; 12 nucleotides match TRBD2. Unmatched junction bases numbered 16, after V lost 6 bases and J lost 3 bases. There are 19 residues in the CDR3. CDR1 and CDR2 (germline): LNHNV, YYDKDF (reference sequence). This CDR3 reads CATRIPASGGAHLTDTQYF. CDR3 in DNA: TGTGCCACCAGGATCCCCGCTAGCGGGGGGGCCCATTTGACAGATACGCAGTATTTT.

About this clone: At the DNA level, this CDR3 is encoded by other sequences in the same sample as well. The genes are TRBV27 and TRBJ2-3, with D possibly TRBD1 on 6 matching bases. There are 14 residues in the CDR3. V dropped 6 bases and J dropped 0 bases, with 10 bases sitting between them. Germline-derived CDR1 and CDR2 are MNHEY and SMNVEV (reference sequence). CDR3 bases: TGTGCCAGCAGCCTCGGACAGAGCACAGATACGCAGTATTTT. This sequence encodes CASSLGQSTDTQYF.

The gene calls are TRBV28 and TRBJ2-7; TRBD1 agrees at 9 bases. From germline, CDR1 is MDHEN and CDR2 SYDVKM. The CDR3 extends over 14 amino acids. J was trimmed by 2 bases and V by 6 bases; bases with no gene match: 5. The DNA of the CDR3 is TGTGCCAGCAGAGGGACAGGGAACGCCTACGAGCAGTACTTC. Its translation: CASRGTGNAYEQYF. The entire variable domain, with the rest obtained from reference TRBV28 and TRBJ2-7, is as follows: DVKVTQSSRYLVKRTGEKVFLECVQDMDHENMFWYRQDPGLGLRLIYFSYDVKMKEKGDIPEGYSVSREKKERFSLILESASTNQTSMYLCASRGTGNAYEQYFGPGTRLTVT.

This clone occurred a few times. The CDR3 loop is CASSGMEPPYGYTF. The DNA of the CDR3 is TGTGCCAGCAGTGGGATGGAACCTCCCTATGGCTACACCTTC. This chain connects TRBV6-1 to TRBJ1-2; no clear D gene. The CDR3 extends over 14 amino acids. With 4 bases removed from V and 4 bases from J, the gap between germline ends came to 13 bases. Germline loops: CDR1 MNHNS, CDR2 SASEGT.

V is TRBV4-1 and J is TRBJ1-2, with D possibly matching TRBD1 (5 bases). Trimming took 3 bases from V and 4 from J, leaving 18 bases between them. The CDR3 has 16 amino acids. The germline V gene encodes CDR1 MGHRA and CDR2 YSYEKL. The CDR3 here is CASSQPTLGLIYGYTF. CDR3 coding DNA: TGCGCCAGCAGCCAGCCTACCTTGGGACTGATCTATGGCTACACCTTC.

This rearrangement joins TRBV20-1 to TRBJ2-1; no reliable D call. The length of the CDR3 is 11 residues. Germline assignment: CDR1 DFQATT and CDR2 SNEGSKA (reference sequence). Trimming removed 3 bases from V and 8 bases from J, with 8 bases in between. CDR3 sequence (DNA): TGCAGTGCTAGGTACGAAGATGAGCAGTTCTTC. Residues: CSARYEDEQFF.

This chain joins TRBV4-1 and TRBJ2-3; the D is unclear. The CDR3 has 16 amino acids. The germline V gene has CDR1 MGHRA and CDR2 YSYEKL. Deletions cut 1 base from V and 4 bases from J, with 15 bases between. The CDR3 DNA reads TGCGCCAGCAGCCAAGTAGCCGGTAATTTTGCAGATACGCAGTATTTT. Amino acids: CASSQVAGNFADTQYF.

In DNA, the CDR3 is TGCGCCAGCAGCAAGACAGGGCTCTATGGCTACACCTTC. This sequence encodes CASSKTGLYGYTF. J is TRBJ1-2 and V is TRBV4-1; 7 bases agree with TRBD1. This CDR3 spans 13 amino acids. The germline CDR1 and CDR2 sequences are MGHRA and YSYEKL. V gave up 5 bases and J gave up 4 bases; unmatched junction bases: 4.

The DNA for the CDR3 is TGTGCCAGCAGGAACCGACAGCAAGAGACCCAGTACTTC. Translating it yields CASRNRQQETQYF. The rearrangement uses TRBV6-1 and TRBJ2-5; tentative D call: TRBD1 (5 bases). V gave up 6 bases and J gave up 2 bases, with 10 bases separating them. Germline CDR1 is MNHNS and CDR2 is SASEGT. CDR3 size: 13 residues.

This chain uses TRBV10-2 with TRBJ2-3; D not certain. Looked up from germline, CDR1 is WSHSY and CDR2 is SAAADI. The CDR3 covers 16 residues. Trimming removed 0 bases at V and 4 bases at J, with 14 bases between. For the CDR3, the DNA is TGCGCCAGCAGTGAGTCGACTCTGGGGTGGGCAGATACGCAGTATTTT. Encoded protein: CASSESTLGWADTQYF.

The V call is TRBV27, the J call TRBJ2-1; 7 bases fit TRBD2. After removal of 5 bases from V and 8 bases from J, the junction contained 15 bases not matched to a gene. Per the germline V gene, CDR1 is MNHEY and CDR2 is SMNVEV (reference sequence). CDR3 length equals 16 residues. CDR3 coding DNA: TGTGCCAGCAGTCAGCTCGCTAGCGGCCCAGCGGATGAGCAGTTCTTC. Protein: CASSQLASGPADEQFF.

The J gene is TRBJ2-7, the V gene TRBV7-9; 8 nucleotides line up with TRBD2. The CDR3 is 14 amino acids. Trimming at V came to 4 bases and at J to 5 bases, leaving 7 bases not matched to a gene. Germline CDR1 and CDR2: SEHNR and FQNEAQ (reference sequence). CDR3 sequence: CASSSVAGIDEQYF. DNA for the CDR3: TGTGCCAGCAGCTCCGTAGCGGGAATCGACGAGCAGTACTTC.

The rearrangement uses TRBV19 and TRBJ2-7; tentative D call: TRBD1 (5 bases). Germline CDR1 reads LNHDA; CDR2 reads SQIVND (reference sequence). The V end lost 4 bases, the J end lost 5 bases, and 15 bases lay between the germline ends. This CDR3 region has 14 residues. CDR3 protein: CASSTYDSTDEQYF. The CDR3, as DNA: TGTGCCAGTAGTACATATGACAGTACAGACGAGCAGTACTTC.

V and J are TRBV7-8 and TRBJ2-7; D gene uncertain. The germline V gene encodes CDR1 SGHVS and CDR2 FQNEAQ. This CDR3 is 12 amino acids long. V lost 5 bases and J lost 1, with 6 bases in between. The CDR3 region is CASSPESYEQYF. The DNA for the CDR3 is TGTGCCAGCAGCCCAGAGTCCTACGAGCAGTACTTC.

In DNA, the CDR3 is TGTGCCAGCGCCACGGGGGGGGCGTCCTACGAGCAGTACTTC. It yields the protein CASATGGASYEQYF. The chain joins TRBV7-6 to TRBJ2-7; 8 bases fit TRBD2. Looked up from germline, CDR1 is SGHVS and CDR2 is FNYEAQ. Losses at the gene ends were 8 bases for V and 1 base for J; bases not matched to a gene: 7. The CDR3 is made up of 14 amino acids.

As for this clone: Other DNA sequences within the sample encode an identical CDR3. In DNA form, the CDR3 reads TGTGCCTGGAGCTGGGGCACAGATACGCAGTATTTT. Protein: CAWSWGTDTQYF. The chain has TRBV30 and TRBJ2-3, with no clear D. The CDR3 is 12 residues long. Trimming removed 3 bases from V and 1 base from J, with 5 bases in between. CDR1 is GTSNPN and CDR2 is SVGIG in the germline V gene (reference sequence).